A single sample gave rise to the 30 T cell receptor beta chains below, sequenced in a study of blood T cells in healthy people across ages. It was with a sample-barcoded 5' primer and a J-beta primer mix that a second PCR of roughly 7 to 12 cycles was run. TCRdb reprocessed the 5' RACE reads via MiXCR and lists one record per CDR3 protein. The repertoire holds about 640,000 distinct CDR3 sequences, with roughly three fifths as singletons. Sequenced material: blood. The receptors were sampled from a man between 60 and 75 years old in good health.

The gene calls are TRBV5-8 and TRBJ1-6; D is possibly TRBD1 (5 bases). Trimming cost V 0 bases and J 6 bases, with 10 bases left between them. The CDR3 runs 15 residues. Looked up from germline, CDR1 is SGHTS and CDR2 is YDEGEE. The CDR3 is CASSLDRTANSPLHF. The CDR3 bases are TGTGCCAGCAGCTTGGACAGGACGGCTAATTCACCCCTCCACTTT.

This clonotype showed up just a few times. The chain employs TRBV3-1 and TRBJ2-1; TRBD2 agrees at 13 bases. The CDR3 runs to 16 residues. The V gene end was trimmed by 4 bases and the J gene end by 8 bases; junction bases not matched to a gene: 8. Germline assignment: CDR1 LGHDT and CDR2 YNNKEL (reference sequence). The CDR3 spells CASSPLRLAGGDEQFF. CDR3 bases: TGTGCCAGCAGCCCACTGCGACTAGCGGGGGGAGATGAGCAGTTCTTC.

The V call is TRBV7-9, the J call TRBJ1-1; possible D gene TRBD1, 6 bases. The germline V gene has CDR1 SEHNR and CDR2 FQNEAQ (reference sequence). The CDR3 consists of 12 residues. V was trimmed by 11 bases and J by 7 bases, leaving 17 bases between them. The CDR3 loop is CAGSAGTFEAFF. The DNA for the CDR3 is TGTGCCGGTAGCGCCGGGACATTTGAAGCTTTCTTT. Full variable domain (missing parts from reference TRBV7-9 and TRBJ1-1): DTGVSQNPRHKITKRGQNVTFRCDPISEHNRLYWYRQTLGQGPEFLTYFQNEAQLEKSRLLSDRFSAERPKGSFSTLEIQRTEQGDSAMYLCAGSAGTFEAFFGQGTRLTVV.

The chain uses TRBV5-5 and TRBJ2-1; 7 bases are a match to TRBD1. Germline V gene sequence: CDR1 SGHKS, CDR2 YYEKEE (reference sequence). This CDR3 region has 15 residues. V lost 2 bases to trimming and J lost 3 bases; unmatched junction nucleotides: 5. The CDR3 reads CASSFGQENYNEQFF. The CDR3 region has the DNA TGTGCCAGCAGCTTCGGACAGGAGAACTACAATGAGCAGTTCTTC.

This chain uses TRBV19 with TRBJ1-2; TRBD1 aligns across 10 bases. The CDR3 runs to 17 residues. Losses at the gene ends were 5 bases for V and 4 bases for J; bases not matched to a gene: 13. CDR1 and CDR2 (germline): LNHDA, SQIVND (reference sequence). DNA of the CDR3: TGTGCCAGTAGTGTCGGGACAGGGGTGCCTCTCCGCTATGGCTACACCTTC. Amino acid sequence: CASSVGTGVPLRYGYTF.

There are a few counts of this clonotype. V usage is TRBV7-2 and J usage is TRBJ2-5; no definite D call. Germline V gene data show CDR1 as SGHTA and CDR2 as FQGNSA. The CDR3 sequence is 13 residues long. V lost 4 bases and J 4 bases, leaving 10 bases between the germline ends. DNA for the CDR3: TGTGCCAGCAGCTGGGCGCCCAGAGAGACCCAGTACTTC. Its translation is CASSWAPRETQYF. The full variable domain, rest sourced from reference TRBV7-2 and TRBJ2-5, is GAGVSQSPSNKVTEKGKDVELRCDPISGHTALYWYRQSLGQGLEFLIYFQGNSAPDKSGLPSDRFSAERTGGSVSTLTIQRTQQEDSAVYLCASSWAPRETQYFGPGTRLLVL.

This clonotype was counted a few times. The chain's CDR3 is CASSYSSNSNNYGYTF. CDR3 bases: TGTGCCAGCAGTTACTCGAGTAACAGCAATAACTATGGCTACACCTTC. V is TRBV6-5 and J is TRBJ1-2, with unresolved D. Germline CDR1 and CDR2: MNHEY and SVGAGI. The CDR3 is 16 residues long. V was pared by 0 bases and J by 1 base, with 12 bases between.

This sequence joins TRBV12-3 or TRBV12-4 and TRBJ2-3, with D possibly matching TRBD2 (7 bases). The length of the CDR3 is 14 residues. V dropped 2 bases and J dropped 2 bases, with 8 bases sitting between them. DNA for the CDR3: TGTGCCAGCAGTTTACGGGGGGCCACAGATACGCAGTATTTT. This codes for CASSLRGATDTQYF.

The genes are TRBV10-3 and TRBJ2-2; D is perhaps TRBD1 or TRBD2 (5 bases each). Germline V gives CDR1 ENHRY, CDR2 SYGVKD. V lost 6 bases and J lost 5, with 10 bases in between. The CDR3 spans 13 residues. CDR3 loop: CAIRPGATGELFF. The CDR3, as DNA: TGTGCCATCAGACCCGGGGCGACCGGGGAGCTGTTTTTT.

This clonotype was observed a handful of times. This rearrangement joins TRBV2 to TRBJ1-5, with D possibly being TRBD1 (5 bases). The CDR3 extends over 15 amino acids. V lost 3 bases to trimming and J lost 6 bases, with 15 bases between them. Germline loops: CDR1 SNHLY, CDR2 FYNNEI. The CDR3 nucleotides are TGTGCCAGCAGTGAGGGTCGGGGGGTAGGTCAGCCCCAGCATTTT. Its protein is CASSEGRGVGQPQHF.

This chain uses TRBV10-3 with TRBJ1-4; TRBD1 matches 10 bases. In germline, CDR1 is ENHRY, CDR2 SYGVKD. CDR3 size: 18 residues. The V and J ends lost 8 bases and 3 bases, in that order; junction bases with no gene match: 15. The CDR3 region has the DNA TGTGCCATCCGGGCCGGACAGGGGGTTGATACGGCTAATGAAAAACTGTTTTTT. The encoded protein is CAIRAGQGVDTANEKLFF.

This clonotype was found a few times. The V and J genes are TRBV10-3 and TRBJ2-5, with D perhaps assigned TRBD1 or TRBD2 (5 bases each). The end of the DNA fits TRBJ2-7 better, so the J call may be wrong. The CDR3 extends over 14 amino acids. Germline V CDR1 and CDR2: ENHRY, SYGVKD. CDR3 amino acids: CAISGTGPRDEQYF. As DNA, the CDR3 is TGTGCCATCAGTGGGACTGGCCCCAGGGACGAGCAGTACTTC.

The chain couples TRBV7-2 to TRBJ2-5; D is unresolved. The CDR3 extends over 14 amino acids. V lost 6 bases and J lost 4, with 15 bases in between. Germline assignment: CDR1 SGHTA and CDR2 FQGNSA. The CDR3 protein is CASRVSVVGETQYF. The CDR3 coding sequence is TGTGCCAGCAGAGTAAGCGTGGTCGGAGAGACCCAGTACTTC. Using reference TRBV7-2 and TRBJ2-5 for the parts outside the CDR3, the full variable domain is GAGVSQSPSNKVTEKGKDVELRCDPISGHTALYWYRQSLGQGLEFLIYFQGNSAPDKSGLPSDRFSAERTGGSVSTLTIQRTQQEDSAVYLCASRVSVVGETQYFGPGTRLLVL.

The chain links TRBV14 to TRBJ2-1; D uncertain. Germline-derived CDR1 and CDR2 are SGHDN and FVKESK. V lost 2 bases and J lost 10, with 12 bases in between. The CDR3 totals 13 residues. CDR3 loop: CASSQHTAAEQFF. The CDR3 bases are TGTGCCAGCAGCCAACACACAGCCGCAGAGCAGTTCTTC.

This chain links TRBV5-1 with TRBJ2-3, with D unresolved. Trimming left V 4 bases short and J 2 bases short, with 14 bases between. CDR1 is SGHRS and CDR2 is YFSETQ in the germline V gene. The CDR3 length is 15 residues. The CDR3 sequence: CASSPVDGSTDTQYF. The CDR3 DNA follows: TGCGCCAGCAGCCCCGTAGACGGATCCACAGATACGCAGTATTTT.

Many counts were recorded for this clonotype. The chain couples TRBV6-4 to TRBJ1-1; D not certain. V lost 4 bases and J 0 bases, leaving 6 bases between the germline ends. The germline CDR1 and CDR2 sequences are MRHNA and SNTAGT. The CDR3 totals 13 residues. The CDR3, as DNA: TGTGCCAGCAGTGTGGACTTGAACACTGAAGCTTTCTTT. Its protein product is CASSVDLNTEAFF.

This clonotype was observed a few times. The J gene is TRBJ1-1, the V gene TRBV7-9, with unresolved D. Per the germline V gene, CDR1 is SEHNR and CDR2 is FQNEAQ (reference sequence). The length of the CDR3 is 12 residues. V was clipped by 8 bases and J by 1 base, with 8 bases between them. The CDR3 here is CASFHPNTEAFF. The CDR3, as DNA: TGTGCCAGCTTTCACCCGAACACTGAAGCTTTCTTT.

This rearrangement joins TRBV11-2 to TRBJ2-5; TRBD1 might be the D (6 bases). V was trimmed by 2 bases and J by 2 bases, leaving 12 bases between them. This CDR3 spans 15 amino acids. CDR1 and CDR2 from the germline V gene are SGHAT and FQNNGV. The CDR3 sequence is CASSLSPGEQETQYF. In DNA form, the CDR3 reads TGTGCCAGCAGCTTAAGCCCAGGGGAACAAGAGACCCAGTACTTC.

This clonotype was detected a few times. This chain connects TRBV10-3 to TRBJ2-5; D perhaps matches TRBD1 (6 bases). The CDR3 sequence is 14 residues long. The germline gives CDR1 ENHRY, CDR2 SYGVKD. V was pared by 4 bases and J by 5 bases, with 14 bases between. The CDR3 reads CAISVTGSGETQYF. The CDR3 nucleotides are TGTGCCATCAGTGTCACAGGGTCTGGCGAGACCCAGTACTTC.

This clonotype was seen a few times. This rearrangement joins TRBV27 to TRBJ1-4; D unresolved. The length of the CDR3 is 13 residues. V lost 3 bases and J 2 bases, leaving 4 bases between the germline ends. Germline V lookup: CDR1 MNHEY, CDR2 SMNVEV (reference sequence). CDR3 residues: CASSFRTNEKLFF. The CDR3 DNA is TGTGCCAGCAGTTTTAGGACTAATGAAAAACTGTTTTTT.

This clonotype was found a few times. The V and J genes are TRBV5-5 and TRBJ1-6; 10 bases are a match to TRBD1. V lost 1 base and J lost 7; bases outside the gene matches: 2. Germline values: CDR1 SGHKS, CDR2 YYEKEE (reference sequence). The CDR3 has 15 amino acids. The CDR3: CASSLRQGANSPLHF. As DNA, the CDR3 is TGTGCCAGCAGCTTGAGACAGGGGGCAAATTCACCCCTCCACTTT. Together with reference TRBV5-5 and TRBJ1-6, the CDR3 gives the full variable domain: DAGVTQSPTHLIKTRGQQVTLRCSPISGHKSVSWYQQVLGQGPQFIFQYYEKEERGRGNFPDRFSARQFPNYSSELNVNALLLGDSALYLCASSLRQGANSPLHFGNGTRLTVT.

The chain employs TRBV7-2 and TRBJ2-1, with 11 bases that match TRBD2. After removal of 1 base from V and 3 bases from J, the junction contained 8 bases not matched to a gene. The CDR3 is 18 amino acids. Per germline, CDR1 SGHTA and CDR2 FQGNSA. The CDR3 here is CASSLGDSGRVYYNEQFF. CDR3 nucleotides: TGTGCCAGCAGCTTAGGAGATAGCGGGAGGGTCTACTACAATGAGCAGTTCTTC.

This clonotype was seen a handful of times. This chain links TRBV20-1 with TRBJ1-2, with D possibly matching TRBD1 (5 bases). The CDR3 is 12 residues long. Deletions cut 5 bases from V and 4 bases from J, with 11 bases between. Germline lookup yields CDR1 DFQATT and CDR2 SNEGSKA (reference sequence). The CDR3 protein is CSAYGTFYGYTF. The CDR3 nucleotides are TGCAGTGCTTACGGGACCTTCTATGGCTACACCTTC.

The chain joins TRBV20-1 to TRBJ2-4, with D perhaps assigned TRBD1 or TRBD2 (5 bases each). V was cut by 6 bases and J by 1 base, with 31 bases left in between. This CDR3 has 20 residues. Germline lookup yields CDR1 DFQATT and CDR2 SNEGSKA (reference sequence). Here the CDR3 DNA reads TGCAGTGCCGCCACCCCCTCTGGGGGAGTAGAGGACCTGGCCAAAAACATTCAGTACTTC. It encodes CSAATPSGGVEDLAKNIQYF.

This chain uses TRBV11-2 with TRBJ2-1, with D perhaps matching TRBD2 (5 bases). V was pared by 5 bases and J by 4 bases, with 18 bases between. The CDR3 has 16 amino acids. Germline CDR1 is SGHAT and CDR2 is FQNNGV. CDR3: CASSKAGVAYYNEQFF. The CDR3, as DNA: TGTGCCAGCAGCAAGGCCGGGGTGGCCTATTACAATGAGCAGTTCTTC.

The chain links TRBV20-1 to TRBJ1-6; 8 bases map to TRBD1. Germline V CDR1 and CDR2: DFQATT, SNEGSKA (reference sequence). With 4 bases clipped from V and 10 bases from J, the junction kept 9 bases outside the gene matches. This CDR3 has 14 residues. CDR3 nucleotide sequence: TGCAGTGCTATTGTAACAGGGGGTACCTCACCCCTCCACTTT. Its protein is CSAIVTGGTSPLHF.

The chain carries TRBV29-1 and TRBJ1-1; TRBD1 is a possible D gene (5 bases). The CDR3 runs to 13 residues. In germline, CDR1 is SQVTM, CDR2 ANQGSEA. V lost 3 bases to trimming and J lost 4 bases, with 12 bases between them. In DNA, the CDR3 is TGCAGCGTTGACGTTGGTGGGGGCACTGAAGCTTTCTTT. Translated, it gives CSVDVGGGTEAFF.

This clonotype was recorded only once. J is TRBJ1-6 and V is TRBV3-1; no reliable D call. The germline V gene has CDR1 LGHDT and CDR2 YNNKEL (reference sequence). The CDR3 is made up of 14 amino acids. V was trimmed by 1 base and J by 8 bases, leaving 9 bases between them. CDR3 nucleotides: TGTGCCAGCAGCCAAGGGCTGATTGATTCACCCCTCCACTTT. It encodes CASSQGLIDSPLHF.

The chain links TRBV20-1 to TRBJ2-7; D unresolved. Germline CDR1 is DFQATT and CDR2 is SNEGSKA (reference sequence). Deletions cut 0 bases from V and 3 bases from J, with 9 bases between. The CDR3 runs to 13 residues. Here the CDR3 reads CSARDLESYEQYF. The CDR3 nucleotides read TGCAGTGCTAGAGACCTAGAAAGCTACGAGCAGTACTTC.

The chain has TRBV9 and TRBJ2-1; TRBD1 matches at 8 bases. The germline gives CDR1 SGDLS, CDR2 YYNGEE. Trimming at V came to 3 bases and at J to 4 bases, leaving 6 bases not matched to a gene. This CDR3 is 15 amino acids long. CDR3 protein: CASSARDRSYNEQFF. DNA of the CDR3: TGTGCCAGCAGCGCCCGGGACAGGAGTTACAATGAGCAGTTCTTC.